Shown below are 24 T cell receptor beta chains from a single sample sequenced in a study of T-cell memory formation after mild COVID-19. MiXCR, run by TCRdb on the 5' RACE reads, gives a single entry per CDR3 protein. The sample lists under 110,000 distinct CDR3 sequences; 17% were seen once. Sequencing was performed on PBMCs or a T cell subset sorted from them (not recorded which). All receptors come from an adult woman who had mild COVID-19 (a few samples of this study predate the infection). Cell type and time point are not known.

The table lists this clonotype with many counts. The genes are TRBV12-3 or TRBV12-4 and TRBJ1-1, with D unresolved. Trimming removed 4 bases from V and 2 bases from J, with 5 bases in between. The CDR3 is 12 residues long. This CDR3 is CASSSANTEAFF. CDR3 sequence (DNA): TGTGCCAGCAGTTCCGCAAACACTGAAGCTTTCTTT.

This clonotype was observed at least ten times. V gene TRBV19 combines with J gene TRBJ2-7; 7 bases fit TRBD2. The ends lost 3 bases at V and 2 bases at J; junction bases unmatched: 4. Germline V gene data show CDR1 as LNHDA and CDR2 as SQIVND (reference sequence). The CDR3 covers 14 residues. This chain's CDR3 is CASSIQAGPYEQYF. DNA for the CDR3: TGTGCCAGTAGTATCCAAGCGGGGCCCTACGAGCAGTACTTC.

Only a few counts were recorded for this clonotype. The CDR3 loop reads CASSGSRNYGYTF. The DNA of the CDR3 is TGTGCCAGCAGCGGATCAAGGAACTATGGCTACACCTTC. The chain carries TRBV9 and TRBJ1-2; D is uncertain. The V and J ends lost 3 bases and 2 bases respectively, with 8 bases between them. This CDR3 has 13 amino acids. CDR1 is SGDLS, CDR2 YYNGEE, per germline.

This clonotype was recorded a few times. This chain connects TRBV7-8 to TRBJ2-1; 10 bases match TRBD1. The CDR3 is made up of 15 amino acids. Germline V lookup: CDR1 SGHVS, CDR2 FQNEAQ. After removal of 5 bases from V and 7 bases from J, the junction contained 8 bases not matched to a gene. The CDR3 bases are TGTGCCAGCAGCCACGCCGGGACAGGGGTTAATGAGCAGTTCTTC. This codes for CASSHAGTGVNEQFF.

Notes on this clonotype: One junction end does not reproduce the germline sequence, and a read error may be involved. V usage is TRBV7-7 and J usage is TRBJ2-6, with D tentatively TRBD1 (5 bases). The CDR3 sequence is 16 residues long. Germline V gene data show CDR1 as SSHAT and CDR2 as FNYEAQ (reference sequence). The DNA for the CDR3 is TGTGCTAGCAGCCAAACCGACAGTCCTGGGGCCAACGTCCTGACTTTC. Its translation: CASSQTDSPGANVLTF.

This chain joins TRBV3-1 and TRBJ2-7; 10 nucleotides line up with TRBD2. The germline gives CDR1 LGHDT, CDR2 YNNKEL (reference sequence). The ends lost 1 base at V and 3 bases at J; junction bases unmatched: 6. The CDR3 runs to 16 residues. The CDR3 loop is CASSQGLASGGYEQYF. CDR3 sequence (DNA): TGTGCCAGCAGCCAAGGGCTGGCTAGCGGGGGCTACGAGCAGTACTTC.

This chain connects TRBV12-3 or TRBV12-4 to TRBJ1-5; D is undetermined. The CDR3 contains 13 residues. The ends were cut back, 2 bases at V and 2 bases at J, with 4 bases in the middle. The CDR3 protein is CASSLSGNQPQHF. The CDR3 nucleotides read TGTGCCAGCAGTTTAAGTGGCAATCAGCCCCAGCATTTT.

CDR3 protein: CASSPGTSGSSYEQYF. For the CDR3, the DNA is TGTGCCAGCAGCCCTGGGACTAGCGGGAGTTCCTACGAGCAGTACTTC. The chain recombines TRBV7-9 with TRBJ2-7, with 14 bases lining up with TRBD2. Germline V lookup: CDR1 SEHNR, CDR2 FQNEAQ (reference sequence). This CDR3 spans 16 amino acids. The V segment lost 5 bases and the J segment 1 base; nucleotides outside the gene matches: 4.

This clonotype was counted between two and nine times. The rearrangement links TRBV15 to TRBJ2-3, with no clear D. Trimming pared 4 bases from V and 3 bases from J, leaving 8 bases between. CDR3 length equals 13 residues. Germline V lookup: CDR1 LNHNV, CDR2 YYDKDF (reference sequence). The CDR3: CATSITPTDTQYF. The CDR3 bases are TGTGCCACCAGCATCACCCCTACAGATACGCAGTATTTT.

This chain links TRBV6-1 with TRBJ2-5; D is ambiguous. Germline V gives CDR1 MNHNS, CDR2 SASEGT. CDR3 length: 15 residues. Trimming shortened V by 6 bases and J by 1 base, and 15 bases separated the two germline ends. CDR3 region: CASSAFWRSQETQYF. CDR3 DNA sequence: TGTGCCAGCAGCGCCTTTTGGCGGTCCCAAGAGACCCAGTACTTC.

This clonotype turned up a few times. The V call is TRBV4-1, the J call TRBJ1-2; D is possibly TRBD1 (6 bases). Trimming took 4 bases from V and 6 from J, leaving 21 bases between them. Germline CDR1 MGHRA, CDR2 YSYEKL. The CDR3 spans 16 residues. The chain's CDR3 is CASSRSDSPNDHGYTF. Written as DNA, the CDR3 is TGCGCCAGCAGCCGCTCGGACAGCCCCAACGATCATGGCTACACCTTC.

The J gene is TRBJ2-1, the V gene TRBV9, with D unresolved. The CDR3 is 14 amino acids. Trimming stripped 5 bases from V and 5 bases from J, with 14 bases between. In germline, CDR1 is SGDLS, CDR2 YYNGEE. DNA for the CDR3: TGTGCCAGCAGGGGGAACACCTATGACAATGAGCAGTTCTTC. It yields the protein CASRGNTYDNEQFF. The full variable domain, rest sourced from reference TRBV9 and TRBJ2-1, is DSGVTQTPKHLITATGQRVTLRCSPRSGDLSVYWYQQSLDQGLQFLIQYYNGEERAKGNILERFSAQQFPDLHSELNLSSLELGDSALYFCASRGNTYDNEQFFGPGTRLTVL.

This rearrangement joins TRBV29-1 to TRBJ2-1; TRBD2 aligns across 10 bases. CDR1 is SQVTM and CDR2 is ANQGSEA in the germline V gene. The ends lost 1 base at V and 14 bases at J; junction bases unmatched: 5. The CDR3 loop spans 12 amino acids. The DNA for the CDR3 is TGCAGCGTTGAAGGGCTAGCGGGAGAAGAGTTCTTC. It encodes CSVEGLAGEEFF.

This chain joins TRBV7-9 and TRBJ1-1; no reliable D call. CDR1 SEHNR and CDR2 FQNEAQ come from the germline V gene (reference sequence). V gave up 0 bases and J gave up 7 bases, with 9 bases separating them. The CDR3 is 13 residues long. The CDR3 DNA follows: TGTGCCAGCAGCTTAGCCCTGGGAGTTGAAGCTTTCTTT. Protein product: CASSLALGVEAFF. The full variable domain, with the rest looked up from reference TRBV7-9 and TRBJ1-1, is DTGVSQNPRHKITKRGQNVTFRCDPISEHNRLYWYRQTLGQGPEFLTYFQNEAQLEKSRLLSDRFSAERPKGSFSTLEIQRTEQGDSAMYLCASSLALGVEAFFGQGTRLTVV.

Only a few counts were recorded for this clonotype. The V call is TRBV6-6, the J call TRBJ2-1, with a possible D match to TRBD1 (6 bases). V lost 7 bases to trimming and J lost 0 bases, with 10 bases between them. Per the germline V gene, CDR1 is MNHNY and CDR2 is SVGAGI (reference sequence). This CDR3 is built from 14 residues. The CDR3 sequence: CASNDRSSYNEQFF. DNA of the CDR3: TGTGCCAGCAATGACAGGAGCTCCTACAATGAGCAGTTCTTC.

The CDR3 bases are TGTGCCAGTAGCAGAATAGAGTCGGCAGATACGCAGTATTTT. Protein product: CASSRIESADTQYF. The rearrangement links TRBV19 to TRBJ2-3; D is unresolved. Germline values: CDR1 LNHDA, CDR2 SQIVND (reference sequence). The V end was cut by 6 bases, the J end by 4 bases, with 14 bases between. This CDR3 contains 14 residues.

This clonotype has at least ten counts. The chain combines TRBV4-3 with TRBJ2-3; 7 bases agree with TRBD2. This CDR3 is 17 amino acids long. In germline, CDR1 is LGHNA, CDR2 YSLEER. V shed 0 bases, J shed 1 base, and the junction held 7 bases outside the gene matches. The CDR3 DNA follows: TGCGCCAGCAGCCAAGATAGGGTAGCGGGCCGCACAGATACGCAGTATTTT. This encodes CASSQDRVAGRTDTQYF.

The chain combines TRBV4-1 with TRBJ2-7; 7 bases align to TRBD1. CDR1 and CDR2 from the germline V gene are MGHRA and YSYEKL. This CDR3 region has 15 residues. J lost 4 bases, V lost 0 bases, and 6 bases had no gene match. CDR3 loop: CASSQEKAGGYEQYF. In DNA, the CDR3 is TGCGCCAGCAGCCAAGAAAAGGCAGGGGGTTACGAGCAGTACTTC.

The chain combines TRBV12-3 or TRBV12-4 with TRBJ1-5, with 8 positions matching TRBD1. CDR3 length: 13 amino acids. Trimming took 4 bases from V and 5 from J; bases not matched to a gene: 1. The CDR3 bases are TGTGCCAGCAGTTGGACAGGGTATCAGCCCCAGCATTTT. The encoded protein is CASSWTGYQPQHF.

This sequence joins TRBV3-1 and TRBJ2-3, with 10 bases identical to TRBD2. Germline-derived CDR1 and CDR2 are LGHDT and YNNKEL (reference sequence). The V segment lost 6 bases and the J segment 6 bases; nucleotides outside the gene matches: 15. There are 17 residues in the CDR3. This CDR3 reads CASSQTLAGGGSDTQYF. DNA of the CDR3: TGTGCCAGCAGTCAGACCTTAGCGGGGGGTGGCTCGGATACGCAGTATTTT.

This clonotype has just a few counts. The chain joins TRBV6-5 to TRBJ1-1; D not resolved. Germline-derived CDR1 and CDR2 are MNHEY and SVGAGI. V lost 2 bases and J 3 bases, leaving 10 bases between the germline ends. The CDR3 is made up of 14 amino acids. CDR3: CASSYEAMDTEAFF. CDR3 in DNA: TGTGCCAGCAGTTACGAGGCGATGGACACTGAAGCTTTCTTT.

This chain connects TRBV7-9 to TRBJ2-5, with 12 bases identical to TRBD2. The CDR3 extends over 16 amino acids. The germline V gene encodes CDR1 SEHNR and CDR2 FQNEAQ (reference sequence). V shed 3 bases, J shed 0 bases, and the junction held 2 bases outside the gene matches. The CDR3 sequence is CASSFGTSGYQETQYF. CDR3 nucleotides: TGTGCCAGCAGCTTCGGGACTAGCGGGTACCAAGAGACCCAGTACTTC.

The rearrangement joins TRBV4-1 to TRBJ1-1; perhaps TRBD1 as D (6 bases). The CDR3 sequence is 15 residues long. Trimming cost V 0 bases and J 4 bases, with 12 bases left between them. Germline V gene lookup returns CDR1 MGHRA and CDR2 YSYEKL. CDR3 sequence (DNA): TGCGCCAGCAGCCAAGATGCCGGGACACCCACTGAAGCTTTCTTT. This codes for CASSQDAGTPTEAFF.

Only a few counts were recorded for this clonotype. This chain uses TRBV7-9 with TRBJ2-4, with no clear D. The CDR3 covers 15 residues. CDR1 is SEHNR, CDR2 FQNEAQ, per germline (reference sequence). V lost 5 bases and J 2 bases, leaving 13 bases between the germline ends. CDR3 sequence: CASSPLAESKNIQYF. The CDR3, as DNA: TGTGCCAGCAGCCCTCTGGCGGAATCCAAAAACATTCAGTACTTC.